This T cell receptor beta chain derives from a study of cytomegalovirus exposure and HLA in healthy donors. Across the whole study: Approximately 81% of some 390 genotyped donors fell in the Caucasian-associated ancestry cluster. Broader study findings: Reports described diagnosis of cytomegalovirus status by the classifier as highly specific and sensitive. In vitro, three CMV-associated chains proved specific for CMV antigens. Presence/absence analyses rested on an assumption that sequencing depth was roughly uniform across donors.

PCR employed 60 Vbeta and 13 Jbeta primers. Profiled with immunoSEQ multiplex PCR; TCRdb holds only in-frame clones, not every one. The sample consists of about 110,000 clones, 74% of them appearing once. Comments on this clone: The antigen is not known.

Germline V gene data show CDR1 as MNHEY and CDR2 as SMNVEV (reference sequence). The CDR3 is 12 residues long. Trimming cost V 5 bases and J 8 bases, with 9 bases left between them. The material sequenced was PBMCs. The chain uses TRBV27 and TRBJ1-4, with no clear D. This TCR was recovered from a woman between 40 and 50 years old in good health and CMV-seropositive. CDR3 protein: CASSPGIEKLFF. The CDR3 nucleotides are TGTGCCAGCAGTCCCGGGATAGAAAAACTGTTTTTT. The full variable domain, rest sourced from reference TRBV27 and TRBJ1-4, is EAQVTQNPRYLITVTGKKLTVTCSQNMNHEYMSWYRQDPGLGLRQIYYSMNVEVTDKGDVPEGYKVSRKEKRNFPLILESPSPNQTSLYFCASSPGIEKLFFGSGTQLSVL.